This T cell receptor beta chain was sequenced in a study of blood T cell repertoires in COVID-19. Across the study: T cells, B-cell-depleted T cells, or PBMCs supplied cDNA or gDNA.

Turning to this clone: The DNA is omitted, as the CDR3 cannot be located on it reliably, and the CDR3 follows TCRdb's listing.

CDR1 and CDR2 from the germline V gene are LGHDT and YNNKEL (reference sequence). The CDR3 has 12 amino acids, counting both end residues. In the original analysis: By means of reference gene primer amplification, nucleated cell counts were estimated. Some clones are missing from TCRdb's copy, which holds only in-frame ones; the method was immunoSEQ multiplex PCR. For V, J and clone size, that table is used; D and trimming come from the DNA. Counted here are under 25,000 clones, roughly 75% occurring once; the ten biggest clones make up around 19%. The chain uses TRBV3-1 (or the pseudogene TRBV3-2) and TRBJ2-2; the D call TRBD2 from the table was never checked on the DNA. The specimen sequenced was peripheral blood. The sequence derives from a human donor in a cohort sampled during active or convalescent COVID-19. This chain's CDR3 is CASSHPPGSCFF.